Listed below are T cell receptor beta chains from one sample, sequenced in a study of blood T cells in healthy people across ages. TCRdb called the 5' RACE reads again in MiXCR, with one record for every CDR3 protein. The sample records nearly 800,000 distinct CDR3 sequences, around 50% being singletons. The sequenced sample consisted of blood. The receptors originated from a man aged 40-49 years in good health. Both conserved end residues are part of each CDR3. The D gene is left open where the match is weak. Clone size appears in some rows only: once, few, many, or a class for an expanded clone.

few	TRBV14	TRBD2	TRBJ2-3	CASSQDLAGVGGDTQYF	TGTGCCAGCAGCCAAGATCTTGCCGGTGTGGGGGGGGATACGCAGTATTTT
few	TRBV19	TRBD1	TRBJ1-2	CASSMEQGAKSYTF	TGTGCCAGTAGTATGGAGCAGGGGGCTAAAAGCTACACCTTC
NA	TRBV15	NA	TRBJ1-1	CATSKKAEAFF	TGTGCCACCAGCAAGAAAGCTGAAGCTTTCTTT
few	TRBV5-1	NA	TRBJ2-7	CASSLVGGVRGEQYF	TGCGCCAGCAGCTTGGTAGGGGGGGTTAGAGGCGAGCAGTACTTC
NA	TRBV9	NA	TRBJ1-1	CASSVQTNTEAFF	TGTGCCAGCAGCGTTCAGACGAACACTGAAGCTTTCTTT
NA	TRBV12-3/TRBV12-4	TRBD1	TRBJ2-1	CASGDRAHEQFF	TGTGCCAGCGGGGACAGGGCGCATGAGCAGTTCTTC
few	TRBV20-1	TRBD1	TRBJ2-7	CSAKEGAYEQYF	TGCAGTGCTAAAGAGGGGGCGTACGAGCAGTACTTC
NA	TRBV28	TRBD1	TRBJ2-5	CASSYSTGRETQYF	TGTGCCAGCAGCTATTCGACAGGGAGAGAGACCCAGTACTTC
NA	TRBV27	TRBD1	TRBJ2-5	CASSPDRGLGETQYF	TGTGCCAGCAGTCCTGACAGGGGGCTAGGAGAGACCCAGTACTTC
NA	TRBV12-3/TRBV12-4	NA	TRBJ1-5	CASSLDGVGNQPQHF	TGTGCCAGCAGTTTAGATGGAGTCGGCAATCAGCCCCAGCATTTT
NA	TRBV5-1	TRBD1	TRBJ2-1	CASSVDRGIKDEQFF	TGCGCCAGCAGCGTGGACAGGGGGATCAAGGATGAGCAGTTCTTC
NA	TRBV6-7	TRBD2	TRBJ2-1	CASTEGQREGGNEQFF	TGTGCCAGCACCGAAGGCCAGCGGGAGGGCGGCAATGAGCAGTTCTTC
NA	TRBV12-3/TRBV12-4	TRBD1	TRBJ2-5	CASSFGQGVMETQYF	TGTGCCAGCAGTTTTGGCCAGGGGGTAATGGAGACCCAGTACTTC
NA	TRBV4-2	NA	TRBJ2-4	CASSLGHRPGAKNIQYF	TGTGCCAGCAGCCTTGGCCACCGCCCTGGGGCCAAAAACATTCAGTACTTC
NA	TRBV12-3/TRBV12-4	NA	TRBJ1-1	CASSTTGFMNTEAFF	TGTGCCAGCAGTACCACAGGGTTCATGAACACTGAAGCTTTCTTT
NA	TRBV5-1	NA	TRBJ2-5	CASSQGTGQGETQYF	TGCGCCAGCAGCCAAGGAACGGGACAAGGGGAGACCCAGTACTTC